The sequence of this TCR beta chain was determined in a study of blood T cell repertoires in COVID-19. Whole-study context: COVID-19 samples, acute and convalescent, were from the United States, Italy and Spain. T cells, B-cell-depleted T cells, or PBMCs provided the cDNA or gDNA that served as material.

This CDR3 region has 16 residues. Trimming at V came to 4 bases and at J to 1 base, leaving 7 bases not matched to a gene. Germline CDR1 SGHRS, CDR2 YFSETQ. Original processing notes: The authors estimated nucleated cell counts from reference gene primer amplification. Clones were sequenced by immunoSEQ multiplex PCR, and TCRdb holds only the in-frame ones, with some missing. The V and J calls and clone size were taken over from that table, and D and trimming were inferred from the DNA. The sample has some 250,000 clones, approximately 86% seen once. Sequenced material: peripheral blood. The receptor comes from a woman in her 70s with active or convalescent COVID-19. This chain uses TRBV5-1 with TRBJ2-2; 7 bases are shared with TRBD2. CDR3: CASSPRGVGNTGELFF. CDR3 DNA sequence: TGCGCCAGCAGCCCCCGGGGGGTCGGGAACACCGGGGAGCTGTTTTTT.